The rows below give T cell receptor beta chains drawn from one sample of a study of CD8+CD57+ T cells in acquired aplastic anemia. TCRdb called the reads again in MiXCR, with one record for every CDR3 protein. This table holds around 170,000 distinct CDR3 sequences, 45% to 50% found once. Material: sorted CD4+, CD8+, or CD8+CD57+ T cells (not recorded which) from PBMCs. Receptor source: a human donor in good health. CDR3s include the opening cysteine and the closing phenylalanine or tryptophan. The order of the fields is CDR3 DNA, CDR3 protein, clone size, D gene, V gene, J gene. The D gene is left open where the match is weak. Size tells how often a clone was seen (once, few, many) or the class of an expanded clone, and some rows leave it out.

CDR3 DNA: TGTGCCAGCAGCCGTACCGGGACAGGGGGTTCACCCCTCCACTTT
CDR3 protein: CASSRTGTGGSPLHF
clone size: -
D gene: TRBD1
V gene: TRBV5-6
J gene: TRBJ1-6

CDR3 DNA: TGCGCCAGCAGCTTGGTCGTAACTAGCACAGATACGCAGTATTTT
CDR3 protein: CASSLVVTSTDTQYF
clone size: many
D gene: -
V gene: TRBV5-1
J gene: TRBJ2-3

CDR3 DNA: TGTGCCAGCAGTTTACGTCCTAGCGGGAGGGGATGGGAGCAGTTCTTC
CDR3 protein: CASSLRPSGRGWEQFF
clone size: few
D gene: TRBD2
V gene: TRBV27
J gene: TRBJ2-1

CDR3 DNA: TGTGCCAGCAGCCAGGAGGGGGCTTCACCCCTCCACTTT
CDR3 protein: CASSQEGASPLHF
clone size: many
D gene: TRBD1
V gene: TRBV7-9
J gene: TRBJ1-6

CDR3 DNA: TGTGCCAGCAGCCGCCGGGAGGATAGCACAGATACGCAGTATTTT
CDR3 protein: CASSRREDSTDTQYF
clone size: -
D gene: TRBD2
V gene: TRBV7-6
J gene: TRBJ2-3

CDR3 DNA: TGTGCCAGCAGCCAAGCACAAGGGACAGGGGATGAAGAGACCCAGTACTTC
CDR3 protein: CASSQAQGTGDEETQYF
clone size: -
D gene: TRBD1
V gene: TRBV11-2
J gene: TRBJ2-5

CDR3 DNA: TGTGCCAGCAGTAAGATGGGCGGTGGGACCGGGGAGCTGTTTTTT
CDR3 protein: CASSKMGGGTGELFF
clone size: -
D gene: -
V gene: TRBV6-1
J gene: TRBJ2-2

CDR3 DNA: TGTGCCACCAGCACCAGGGTCGACACCGGGGAGCTGTTTTTT
CDR3 protein: CATSTRVDTGELFF
clone size: -
D gene: -
V gene: TRBV24-1
J gene: TRBJ2-2

CDR3 DNA: TGTGCCAGCAGCACGACTCGTGATACGCAGTATTTT
CDR3 protein: CASSTTRDTQYF
clone size: -
D gene: -
V gene: TRBV9
J gene: TRBJ2-3

CDR3 DNA: TGTGCCAGCAGCCAAACTCGACAGAGCTATGGCTACACCTTC
CDR3 protein: CASSQTRQSYGYTF
clone size: -
D gene: -
V gene: TRBV3-1
J gene: TRBJ1-2